Below, one TCR beta chain is given with its context. No antigen is known for it. These data belong to a study of vaccination effects on CD4 cells after COVID-19. Study-wide points: In healthy vaccinees, only 1 of 255 vaccine-induced clones cross-reacted with common cold coronaviruses. Marked clonal contraction was seen late after vaccination (in both infection- and vaccine-induced clones). Few convalescent patients, and no early post-infection timepoints, were available to the study.

The data were produced by immunoSEQ multiplex PCR, yet TCRdb's version contains in-frame clones alone and is incomplete. This table holds some 66,000 clones, around 85% found once. Following culture for more than 9 days, CD4+ T cells were isolated. Two doses of BNT162b2 or mRNA-1273 vaccine were administered to participants. At days 3 and 7, half of the medium was exchanged for IL-2 medium. CDR1 is KGHDR and CDR2 is SFDVKD in the germline V gene. The CDR3 extends over 16 amino acids. The V end lost 0 bases, the J end lost 1 base, and 9 bases lay between the germline ends. This material consisted of CD4+ T cells from PBMCs cultured without peptide, taken after COVID-19 vaccination. The V call is TRBV24-1, the J call TRBJ2-1; a possible D gene is TRBD1 (7 bases). This clonotype was sampled from a human donor who received a COVID-19 vaccine. CDR3 region: CATSDLPGGSYNEQFF. The CDR3 DNA sequence: TGTGCCACCAGTGATTTGCCAGGGGGGTCCTACAATGAGCAGTTCTTC.